This TCR beta chain was identified in a study of T cells in Graves' hyperthyroidism and ophthalmopathy. Study-wide context: Peripheral blood was taken when the disease was first diagnosed, before any treatment began.

CDR1 is SQVTM and CDR2 is ANQGSEA in the germline V gene. Trimming removed 4 bases from V and 3 bases from J, with 16 bases in between. CDR3 length: 15 residues. This clonotype was detected only a few times. It was RNA transcripts that yielded the amplified TCR beta CDR3 regions. HTBI primers were the set used in a first-round RT-PCR of the TCR CDR3. Each CDR3 protein gets one entry after TCRdb re-called the multiplex PCR reads with MiXCR. The sample includes 500,000 to 600,000 distinct CDR3 sequences, over 15% of them seen just once. This TCR was recovered from a woman aged 18 to 35 with Graves' hyperthyroidism. The rearrangement uses TRBV29-1 and TRBJ2-1, with a weak D call TRBD1 (6 bases). Sequenced input: blood. The CDR3 loop is CSVAPEGQLYNEQFF. The CDR3 coding sequence is TGCAGCGTTGCGCCCGAGGGACAACTCTACAATGAGCAGTTCTTC.